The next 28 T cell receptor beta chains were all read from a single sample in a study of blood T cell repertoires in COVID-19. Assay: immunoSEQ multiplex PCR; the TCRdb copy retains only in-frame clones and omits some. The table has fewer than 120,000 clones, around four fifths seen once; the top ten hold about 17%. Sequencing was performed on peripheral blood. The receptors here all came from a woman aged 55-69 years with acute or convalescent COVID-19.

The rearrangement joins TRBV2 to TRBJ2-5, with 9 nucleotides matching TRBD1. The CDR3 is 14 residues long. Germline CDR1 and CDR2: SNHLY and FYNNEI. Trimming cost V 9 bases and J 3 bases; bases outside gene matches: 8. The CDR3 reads CASGGGTGKETQYF. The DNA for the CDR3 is TGTGCCAGTGGAGGAGGGACAGGGAAAGAGACCCAGTACTTC.

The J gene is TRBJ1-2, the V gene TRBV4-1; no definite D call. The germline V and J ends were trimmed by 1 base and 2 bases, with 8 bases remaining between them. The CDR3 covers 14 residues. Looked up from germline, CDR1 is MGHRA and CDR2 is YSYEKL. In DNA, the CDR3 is TGCGCCAGCAGCCAAGCCAGGTCCAACTATGGCTACACCTTC. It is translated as CASSQARSNYGYTF.

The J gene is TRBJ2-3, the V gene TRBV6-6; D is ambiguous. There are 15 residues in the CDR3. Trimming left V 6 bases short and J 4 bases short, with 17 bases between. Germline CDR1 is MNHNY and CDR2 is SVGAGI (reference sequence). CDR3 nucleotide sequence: TGTGCCAGCAGCGCGGTCGGCGACCTAGCAGATACGCAGTATTTT. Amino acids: CASSAVGDLADTQYF.

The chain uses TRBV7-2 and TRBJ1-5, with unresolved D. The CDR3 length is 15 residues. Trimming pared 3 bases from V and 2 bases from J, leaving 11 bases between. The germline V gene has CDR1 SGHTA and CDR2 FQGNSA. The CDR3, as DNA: TGTGCCAGCAGCTTCGAGGTCGCGGGCAATCAGCCCCAGCATTTT. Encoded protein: CASSFEVAGNQPQHF.

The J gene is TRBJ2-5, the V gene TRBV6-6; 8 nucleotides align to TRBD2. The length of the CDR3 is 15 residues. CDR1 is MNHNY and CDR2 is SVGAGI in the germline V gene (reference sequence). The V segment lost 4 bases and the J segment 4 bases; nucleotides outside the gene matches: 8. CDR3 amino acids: CASSSPRGGRETQYF. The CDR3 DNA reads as TGTGCCAGCAGTTCCCCCCGGGGGGGAAGAGAGACCCAGTACTTC.

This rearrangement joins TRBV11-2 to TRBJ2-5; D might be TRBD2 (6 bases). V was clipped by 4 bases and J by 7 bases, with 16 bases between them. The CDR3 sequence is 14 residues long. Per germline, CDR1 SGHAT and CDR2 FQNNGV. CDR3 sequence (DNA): TGTGCCAGCAGCTCCGGAACTAGCTGGGCGACCCAGTACTTC. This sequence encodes CASSSGTSWATQYF. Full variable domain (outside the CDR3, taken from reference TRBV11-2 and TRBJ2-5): EAGVAQSPRYKIIEKRQSVAFWCNPISGHATLYWYQQILGQGPKLLIQFQNNGVVDDSQLPKDRFSAERLKGVDSTLKIQPAKLEDSAVYLCASSSGTSWATQYFGPGTRLLVL.

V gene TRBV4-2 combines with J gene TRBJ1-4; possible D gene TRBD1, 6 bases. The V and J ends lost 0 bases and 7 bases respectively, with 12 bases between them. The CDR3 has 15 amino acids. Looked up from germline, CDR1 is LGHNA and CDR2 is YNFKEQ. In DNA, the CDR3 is TGTGCCAGCAGCCAAGAAAAACAGGGCGGTGAAAAACTGTTTTTT. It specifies CASSQEKQGGEKLFF.

The CDR3 nucleotides are TGTGCCAGCGTAGGACAGGGCGTTGAAAAACTGTTTTTT. Translating gives CASVGQGVEKLFF. The chain couples TRBV6-4 to TRBJ1-4; 8 positions match TRBD1. The CDR3 consists of 13 residues. V was pared by 8 bases and J by 7 bases, with 6 bases of the junction left unmatched. Germline V lookup: CDR1 MRHNA, CDR2 SNTAGT.

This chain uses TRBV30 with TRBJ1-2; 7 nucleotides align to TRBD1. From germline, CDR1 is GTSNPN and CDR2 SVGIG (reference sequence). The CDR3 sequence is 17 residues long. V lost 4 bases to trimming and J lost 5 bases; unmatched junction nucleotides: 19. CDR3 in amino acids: CAWKAGQLDFFQYGYTF. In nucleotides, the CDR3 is TGTGCCTGGAAGGCGGGACAGCTTGATTTTTTTCAATATGGCTACACCTTC.

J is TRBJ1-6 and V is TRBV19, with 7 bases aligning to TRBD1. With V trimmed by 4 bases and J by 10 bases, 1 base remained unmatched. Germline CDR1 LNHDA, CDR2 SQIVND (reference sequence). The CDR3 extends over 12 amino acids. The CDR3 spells CASSTRGSPLHF. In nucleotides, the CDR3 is TGTGCCAGTAGTACCAGGGGGTCACCCCTCCACTTT.

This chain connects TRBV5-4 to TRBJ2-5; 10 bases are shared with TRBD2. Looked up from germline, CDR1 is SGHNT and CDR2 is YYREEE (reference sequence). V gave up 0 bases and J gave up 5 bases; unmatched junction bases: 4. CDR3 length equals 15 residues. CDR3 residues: CASSLGVAGGETQYF. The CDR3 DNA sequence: TGTGCCAGCAGCTTGGGAGTAGCGGGGGGTGAGACCCAGTACTTC.

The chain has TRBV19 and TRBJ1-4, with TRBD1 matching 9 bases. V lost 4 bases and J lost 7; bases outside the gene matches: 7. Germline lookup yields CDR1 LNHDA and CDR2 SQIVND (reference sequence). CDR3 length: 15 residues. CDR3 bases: TGTGCCAGTAGTACCGACAGGGGGACTTCTGAAAAACTGTTTTTT. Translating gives CASSTDRGTSEKLFF.

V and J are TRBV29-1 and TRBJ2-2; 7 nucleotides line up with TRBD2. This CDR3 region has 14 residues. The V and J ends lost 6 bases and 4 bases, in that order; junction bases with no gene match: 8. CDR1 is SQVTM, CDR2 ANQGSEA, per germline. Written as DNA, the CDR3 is TGCAGCGTGGCGGGGGATATGATCACCGGGGAGCTGTTTTTT. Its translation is CSVAGDMITGELFF.

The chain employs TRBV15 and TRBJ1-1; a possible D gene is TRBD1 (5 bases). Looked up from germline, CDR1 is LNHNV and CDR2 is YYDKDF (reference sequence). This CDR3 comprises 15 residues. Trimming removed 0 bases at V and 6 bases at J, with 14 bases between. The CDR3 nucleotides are TGTGCCACCAGCAGAGATTGGGGGGGAAGCCCTGAAGCTTTCTTT. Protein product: CATSRDWGGSPEAFF.

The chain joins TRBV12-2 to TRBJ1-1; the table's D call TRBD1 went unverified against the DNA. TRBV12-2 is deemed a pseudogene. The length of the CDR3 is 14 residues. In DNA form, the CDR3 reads TGTGCAAGTCGCCCCGGGACAGCGAACACTGAAGCTTTCTTT. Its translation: CASRPGTANTEAFF.

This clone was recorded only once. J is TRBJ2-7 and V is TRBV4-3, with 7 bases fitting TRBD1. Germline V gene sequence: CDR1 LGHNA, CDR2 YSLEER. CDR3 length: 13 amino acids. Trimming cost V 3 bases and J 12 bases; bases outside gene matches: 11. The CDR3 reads CASSHDITGDPYF. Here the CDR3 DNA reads TGCGCCAGCAGCCATGATATAACAGGGGACCCGTACTTC.

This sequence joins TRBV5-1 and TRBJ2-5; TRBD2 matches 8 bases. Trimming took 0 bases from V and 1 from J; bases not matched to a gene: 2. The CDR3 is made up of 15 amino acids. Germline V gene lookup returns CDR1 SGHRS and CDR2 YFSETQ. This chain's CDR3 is CASSLVGGGQETQYF. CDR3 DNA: TGCGCCAGCAGCTTGGTCGGGGGGGGCCAAGAGACCCAGTACTTC.

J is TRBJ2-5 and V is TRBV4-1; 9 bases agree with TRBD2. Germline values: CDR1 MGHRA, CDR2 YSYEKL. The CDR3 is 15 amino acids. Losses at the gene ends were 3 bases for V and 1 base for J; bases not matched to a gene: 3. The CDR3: CASSHLAGTQETQYF. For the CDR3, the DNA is TGCGCCAGCAGCCATCTAGCGGGGACCCAAGAGACCCAGTACTTC.

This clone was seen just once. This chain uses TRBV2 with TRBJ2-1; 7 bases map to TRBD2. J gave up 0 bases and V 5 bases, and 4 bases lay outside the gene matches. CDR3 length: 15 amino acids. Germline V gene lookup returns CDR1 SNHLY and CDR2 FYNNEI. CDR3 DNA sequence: TGTGCCAGCAGTCCCCTAGCGGACTCCTACAATGAGCAGTTCTTC. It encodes CASSPLADSYNEQFF.

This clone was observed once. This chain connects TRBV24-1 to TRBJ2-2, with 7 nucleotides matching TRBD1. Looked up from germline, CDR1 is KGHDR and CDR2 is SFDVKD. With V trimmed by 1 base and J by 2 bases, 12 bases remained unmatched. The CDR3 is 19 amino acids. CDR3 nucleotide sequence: TGTGCCACCAGTGATTTCCCAACAGGGGTCACTACAAACACCGGGGAGCTGTTTTTT. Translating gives CATSDFPTGVTTNTGELFF.

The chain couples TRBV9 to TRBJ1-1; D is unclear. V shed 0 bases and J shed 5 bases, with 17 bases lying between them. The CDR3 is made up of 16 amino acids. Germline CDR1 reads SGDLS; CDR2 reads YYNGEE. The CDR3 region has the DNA TGTGCCAGCAGCGTAGGGCAGTTGGAGCGTGGGACTGAAGCTTTCTTT. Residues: CASSVGQLERGTEAFF. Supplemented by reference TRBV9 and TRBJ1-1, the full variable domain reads DSGVTQTPKHLITATGQRVTLRCSPRSGDLSVYWYQQSLDQGLQFLIQYYNGEERAKGNILERFSAQQFPDLHSELNLSSLELGDSALYFCASSVGQLERGTEAFFGQGTRLTVV.

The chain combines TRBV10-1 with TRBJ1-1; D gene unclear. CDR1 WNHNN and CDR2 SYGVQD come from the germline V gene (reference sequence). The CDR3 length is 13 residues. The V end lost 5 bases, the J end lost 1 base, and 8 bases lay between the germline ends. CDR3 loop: CASSLSENTEAFF. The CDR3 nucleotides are TGCGCCAGCAGTTTGTCAGAGAACACTGAAGCTTTCTTT.

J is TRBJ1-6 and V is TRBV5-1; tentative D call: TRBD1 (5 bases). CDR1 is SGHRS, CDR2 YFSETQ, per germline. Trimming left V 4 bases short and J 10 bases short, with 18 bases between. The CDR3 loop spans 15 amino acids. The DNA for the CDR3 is TGCGCCAGCAGCCAGGGTCTGGGCGGGGAATCACCCCTCCACTTT. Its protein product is CASSQGLGGESPLHF. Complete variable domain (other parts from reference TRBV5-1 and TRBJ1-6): KAGVTQTPRYLIKTRGQQVTLSCSPISGHRSVSWYQQTPGQGLQFLFEYFSETQRNKGNFPGRFSGRQFSNSRSEMNVSTLELGDSALYLCASSQGLGGESPLHFGNGTRLTVT.

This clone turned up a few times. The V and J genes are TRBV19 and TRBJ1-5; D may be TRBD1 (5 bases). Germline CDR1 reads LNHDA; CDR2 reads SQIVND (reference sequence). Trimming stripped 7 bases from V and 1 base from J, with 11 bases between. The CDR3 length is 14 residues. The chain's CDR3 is CASNRGESNQPQHF. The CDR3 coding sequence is TGTGCCAGTAATCGGGGGGAGAGCAATCAGCCCCAGCATTTT.

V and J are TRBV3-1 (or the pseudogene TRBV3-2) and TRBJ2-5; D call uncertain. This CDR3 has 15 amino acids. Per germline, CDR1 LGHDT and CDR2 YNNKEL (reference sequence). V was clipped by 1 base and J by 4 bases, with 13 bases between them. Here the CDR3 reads CASSQAARNGETQYF. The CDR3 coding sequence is TGTGCCAGCAGCCAAGCTGCGCGCAATGGAGAGACCCAGTACTTC.

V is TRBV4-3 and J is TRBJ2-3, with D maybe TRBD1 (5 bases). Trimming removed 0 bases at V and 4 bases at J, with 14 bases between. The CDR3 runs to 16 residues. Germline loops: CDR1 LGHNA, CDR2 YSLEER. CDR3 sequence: CASSQDRGQGADTQYF. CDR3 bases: TGCGCCAGCAGCCAAGATAGAGGCCAGGGTGCAGATACGCAGTATTTT.

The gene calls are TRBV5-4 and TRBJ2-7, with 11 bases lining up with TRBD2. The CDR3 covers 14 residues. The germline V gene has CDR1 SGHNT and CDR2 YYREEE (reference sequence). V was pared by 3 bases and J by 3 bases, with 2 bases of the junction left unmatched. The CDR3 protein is CASSSGLAGYEQYF. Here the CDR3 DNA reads TGTGCCAGCAGCTCCGGACTAGCGGGCTACGAGCAGTACTTC. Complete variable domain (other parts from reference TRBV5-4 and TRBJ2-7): ETGVTQSPTHLIKTRGQQVTLRCSSQSGHNTVSWYQQALGQGPQFIFQYYREEENGRGNFPPRFSGLQFPNYSSELNVNALELDDSALYLCASSSGLAGYEQYFGPGTRLTVT.

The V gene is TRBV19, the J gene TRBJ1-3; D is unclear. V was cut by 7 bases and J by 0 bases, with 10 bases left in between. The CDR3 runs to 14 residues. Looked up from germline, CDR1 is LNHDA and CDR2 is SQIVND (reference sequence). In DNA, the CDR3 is TGTGCCAGTAAGAGCGGCTACTCTGGAAACACCATATATTTT. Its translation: CASKSGYSGNTIYF.